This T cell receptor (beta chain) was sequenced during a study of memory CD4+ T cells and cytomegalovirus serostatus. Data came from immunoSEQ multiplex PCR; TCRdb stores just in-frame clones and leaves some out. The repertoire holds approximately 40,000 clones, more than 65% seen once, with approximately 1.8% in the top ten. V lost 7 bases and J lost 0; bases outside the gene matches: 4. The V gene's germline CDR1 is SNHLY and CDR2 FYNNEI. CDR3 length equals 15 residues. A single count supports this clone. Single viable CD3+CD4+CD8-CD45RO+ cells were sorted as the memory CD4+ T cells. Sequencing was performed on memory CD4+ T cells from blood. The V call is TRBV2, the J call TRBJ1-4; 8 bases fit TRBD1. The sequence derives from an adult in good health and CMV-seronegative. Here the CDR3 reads CASNLQGATNEKLFF. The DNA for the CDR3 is TGTGCCAGCAATTTACAGGGGGCAACTAATGAAAAACTGTTTTTT.